This TCR beta chain was found in a study of tumor-infiltrating lymphocytes in primary liver carcinoma. Study-level information: The five patients, who were men and women, ranged in age from 30 to 69 years. Staging placed the tumors at T1-T3 N0M0, and they measured about 4.2 to 11 cm across. Study outcomes and limitations: Significantly greater top-250-clone fractions characterized tumors relative to blood (p = 0.039). Tumor-adjacent and tumor-blood pairs shared less of their repertoires than tumor region pairs shared.

Comments on this clonotype: Its antigen is still unknown.

They got blood RNA out of unsorted whole blood and also pulled out germline DNA. The ends lost 7 bases at V and 6 bases at J; junction bases unmatched: 16. Germline-derived CDR1 and CDR2 are SEHNR and FQNEAQ (reference sequence). The CDR3 contains 16 residues. The input was 500 ng total RNA; TCR beta cDNA was made from it with a constant-region primer. Modified slightly, ARM-PCR produced TCR beta libraries over three nested multiplex PCR rounds. Each of the first two PCR rounds ran nine to ten cycles with TRBV1-TRBV30 forward and C-beta reverse primers. One entry per CDR3 protein results from TCRdb running MiXCR on the multiplex PCR reads. Of about 200,000 distinct CDR3 sequences in the sample, approximately 64% were seen once.

The source of this sequence is a woman between 55 and 75 years old with primary liver carcinoma and hepatitis B virus infection. This rearrangement joins TRBV7-9 to TRBJ1-2, with 8 positions matching TRBD1. Material: peripheral blood. In DNA form, the CDR3 reads TGTGCCAGCACCTATACTTTTCGTGGACAGGGACATGGCTACACCTTC. This encodes CASTYTFRGQGHGYTF.